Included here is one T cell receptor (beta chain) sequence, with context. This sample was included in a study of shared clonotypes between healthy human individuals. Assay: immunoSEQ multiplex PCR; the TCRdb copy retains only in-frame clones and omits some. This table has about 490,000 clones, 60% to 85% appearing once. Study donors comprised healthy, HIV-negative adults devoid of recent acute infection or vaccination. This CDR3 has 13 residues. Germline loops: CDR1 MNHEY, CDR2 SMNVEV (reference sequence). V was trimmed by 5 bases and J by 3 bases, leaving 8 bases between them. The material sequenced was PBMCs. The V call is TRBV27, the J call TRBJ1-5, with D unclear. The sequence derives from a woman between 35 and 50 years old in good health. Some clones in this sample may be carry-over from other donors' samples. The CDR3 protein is CASSMGFNQPQHF. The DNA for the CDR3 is TGTGCCAGCAGTATGGGGTTCAATCAGCCCCAGCATTTT.